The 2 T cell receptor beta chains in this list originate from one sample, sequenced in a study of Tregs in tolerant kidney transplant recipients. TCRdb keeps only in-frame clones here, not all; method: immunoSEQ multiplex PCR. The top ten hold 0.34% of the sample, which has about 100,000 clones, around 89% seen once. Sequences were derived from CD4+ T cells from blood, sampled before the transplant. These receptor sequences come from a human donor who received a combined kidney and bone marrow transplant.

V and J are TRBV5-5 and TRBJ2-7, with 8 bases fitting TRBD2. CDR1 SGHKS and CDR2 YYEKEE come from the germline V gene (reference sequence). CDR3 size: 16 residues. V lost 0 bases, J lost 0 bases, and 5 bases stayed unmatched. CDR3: CASSLEGSGSSYEQYF. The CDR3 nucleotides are TGTGCCAGCAGCTTGGAGGGCAGCGGGAGCTCCTACGAGCAGTACTTC. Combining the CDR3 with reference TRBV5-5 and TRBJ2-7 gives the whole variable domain DAGVTQSPTHLIKTRGQQVTLRCSPISGHKSVSWYQQVLGQGPQFIFQYYEKEERGRGNFPDRFSARQFPNYSSELNVNALLLGDSALYLCASSLEGSGSSYEQYFGPGTRLTVT.

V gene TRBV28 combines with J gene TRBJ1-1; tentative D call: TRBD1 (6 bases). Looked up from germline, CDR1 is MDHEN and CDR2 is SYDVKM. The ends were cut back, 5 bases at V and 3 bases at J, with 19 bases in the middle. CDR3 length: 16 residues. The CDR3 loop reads CASSTRTKTGYTEAFF. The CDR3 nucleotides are TGTGCCAGCAGTACAAGGACCAAGACAGGATACACTGAAGCTTTCTTT.